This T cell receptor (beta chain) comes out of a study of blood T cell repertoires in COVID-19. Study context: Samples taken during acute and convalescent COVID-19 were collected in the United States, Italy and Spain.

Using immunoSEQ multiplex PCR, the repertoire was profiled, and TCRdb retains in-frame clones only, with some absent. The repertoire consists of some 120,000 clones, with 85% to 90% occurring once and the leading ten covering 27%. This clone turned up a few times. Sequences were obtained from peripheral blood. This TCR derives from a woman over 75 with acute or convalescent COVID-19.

The CDR3 is CASRVQGLYGYTF. The CDR3 DNA is TGTGCCAGCAGGGTGCAGGGACTCTATGGCTACACCTTC. The rearrangement uses TRBV2 and TRBJ1-2; TRBD1 is a possible D gene (5 bases). CDR1 is SNHLY, CDR2 FYNNEI, per germline. The CDR3 runs 13 residues. Trimming removed 6 bases from V and 4 bases from J, with 12 bases in between. Complete variable domain (other parts from reference TRBV2 and TRBJ1-2): EPEVTQTPSHQVTQMGQEVILRCVPISNHLYFYWYRQILGQKVEFLVSFYNNEISEKSEIFDDQFSVERPDGSNFTLKIRSTKLEDSAMYFCASRVQGLYGYTFGSGTRLTVV.